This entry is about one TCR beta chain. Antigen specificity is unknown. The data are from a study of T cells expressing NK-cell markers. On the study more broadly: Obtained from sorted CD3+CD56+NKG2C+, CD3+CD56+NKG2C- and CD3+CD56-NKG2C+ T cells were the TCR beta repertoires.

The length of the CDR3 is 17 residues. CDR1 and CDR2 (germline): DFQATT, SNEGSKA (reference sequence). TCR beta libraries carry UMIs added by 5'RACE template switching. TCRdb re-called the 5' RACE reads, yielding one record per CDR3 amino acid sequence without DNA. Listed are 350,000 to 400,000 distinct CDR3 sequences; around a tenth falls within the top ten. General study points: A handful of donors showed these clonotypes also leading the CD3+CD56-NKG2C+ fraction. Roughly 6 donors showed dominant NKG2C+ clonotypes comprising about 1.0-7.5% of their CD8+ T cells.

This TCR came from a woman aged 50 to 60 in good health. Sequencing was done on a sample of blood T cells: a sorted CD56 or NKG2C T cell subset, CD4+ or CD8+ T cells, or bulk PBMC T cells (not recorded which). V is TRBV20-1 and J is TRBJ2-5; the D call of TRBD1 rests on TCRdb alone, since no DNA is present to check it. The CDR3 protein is CSAFPYALTGSKETQYF.